Below are 2 T cell receptor beta chains sequenced from a single sample in a study of cytomegalovirus exposure and HLA in healthy donors. The PCR used 60 Vbeta and 13 Jbeta primers. Measured with immunoSEQ multiplex PCR; TCRdb has only the in-frame clones, and not every one. The table shows under 200,000 clones, with 60% to 85% occurring only once. The specimen was PBMCs. All receptors come from a man aged 50 to 60 in good health and CMV-seropositive.

V is TRBV7-3 and J is TRBJ2-5; 9 bases are shared with TRBD2. There are 13 residues in the CDR3. In germline, CDR1 is SGHTA, CDR2 FQGTGA. V gave up 5 bases and J gave up 5 bases; unmatched junction bases: 3. CDR3 DNA sequence: TGTGCCAGCAGCCGCGGGGGGGAGGAGACCCAGTACTTC. Protein sequence: CASSRGGEETQYF.

This chain links TRBV6-5 with TRBJ1-1, with 11 bases identical to TRBD1. Per the germline V gene, CDR1 is MNHEY and CDR2 is SVGAGI. The J segment lost 4 bases and the V segment lost 6 bases, leaving 4 bases of the junction unmatched. The CDR3 consists of 14 residues. The CDR3 sequence is CASRSGTGGTEAFF. The CDR3 DNA reads TGTGCCAGCAGGTCCGGGACAGGGGGCACTGAAGCTTTCTTT.